The 5 T cell receptor beta chains below come from one sample, sequenced in a study of T cells expressing NK-cell markers. TCRdb re-analyzed the 5' RACE reads; it lists each CDR3 protein once, without DNA. There are fewer than 550,000 distinct CDR3 sequences in the sample, with approximately 1.5% held by the top ten. The sequencing input was blood T cells: a sorted CD56 or NKG2C T cell subset, CD4+ or CD8+ T cells, or bulk PBMC T cells (not recorded which). These receptor sequences come from a woman aged 45-65 years in good health.

The rearrangement links TRBV15 to TRBJ2-1; TCRdb calls TRBD2, which cannot be checked without DNA. The CDR3 runs to 16 residues. Germline V CDR1 and CDR2: LNHNV, YYDKDF (reference sequence). This CDR3 is CATSRDEGRGYNEQFF.

The V call is TRBV5-1, the J call TRBJ2-1; TCRdb outputs TRBD2, but without DNA this stays unchecked. This CDR3 has 14 residues. Germline V gene data show CDR1 as SGHRS and CDR2 as YFSETQ. CDR3 loop: CASSLMWESDEQFF.

The genes are TRBV4-1 and TRBJ2-1; TCRdb's D call, TRBD1, is unchecked because there is no DNA. Germline CDR1 MGHRA, CDR2 YSYEKL. This CDR3 is 16 amino acids long. This chain's CDR3 is CASSQVHRGRVNEQFF.

The genes are TRBV29-1 and TRBJ1-5; TCRdb selects TRBD1, and the lack of DNA leaves this call unchecked. CDR3 length: 13 residues. In germline, CDR1 is SQVTM, CDR2 ANQGSEA. This chain's CDR3 is CSVRDRLNQPQHF.

The rearrangement links TRBV7-2 to TRBJ2-7; checking the TCRdb D call of TRBD2 is not possible without DNA. This CDR3 is built from 17 residues. Germline-derived CDR1 and CDR2 are SGHTA and FQGNSA. The CDR3 here is CASSLGLAGRSSYEQYF.